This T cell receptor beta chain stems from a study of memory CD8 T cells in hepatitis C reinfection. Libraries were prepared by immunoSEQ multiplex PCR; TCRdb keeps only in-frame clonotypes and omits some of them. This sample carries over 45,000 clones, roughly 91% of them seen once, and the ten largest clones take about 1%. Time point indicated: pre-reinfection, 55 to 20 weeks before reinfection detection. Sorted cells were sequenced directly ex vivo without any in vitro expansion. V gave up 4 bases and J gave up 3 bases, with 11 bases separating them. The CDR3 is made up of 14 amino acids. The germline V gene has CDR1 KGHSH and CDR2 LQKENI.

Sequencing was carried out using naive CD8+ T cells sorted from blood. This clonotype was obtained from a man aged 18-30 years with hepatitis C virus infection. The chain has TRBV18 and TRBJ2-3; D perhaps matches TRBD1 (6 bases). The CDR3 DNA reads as TGTGCCAGCTCACACGGGACACCGACAGATACGCAGTATTTT. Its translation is CASSHGTPTDTQYF.